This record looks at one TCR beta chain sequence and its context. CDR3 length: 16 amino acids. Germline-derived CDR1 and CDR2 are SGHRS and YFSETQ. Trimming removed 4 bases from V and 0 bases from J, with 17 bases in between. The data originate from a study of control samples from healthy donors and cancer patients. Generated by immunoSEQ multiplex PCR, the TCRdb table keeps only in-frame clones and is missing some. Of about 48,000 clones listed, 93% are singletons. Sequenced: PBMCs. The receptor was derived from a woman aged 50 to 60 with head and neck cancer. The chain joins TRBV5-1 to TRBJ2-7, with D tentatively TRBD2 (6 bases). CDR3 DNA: TGCGCCAGCAGCCCTTTTTTAACCGGGAGCTCCTACGAGCAGTACTTC. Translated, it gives CASSPFLTGSSYEQYF.